This is a list of T cell receptor beta chains from one sample in a study of T cells in Graves' hyperthyroidism and ophthalmopathy. In TCRdb, the multiplex PCR reads were re-called with MiXCR into one record per CDR3 protein. The sample shows hundreds of thousands of distinct CDR3 sequences, roughly 14% of them seen only once. The specimen was blood. The receptor source for this set is a young man with Graves' ophthalmopathy. Each CDR3 is given with its conserved first and last residue. The D gene is left open where the match is weak. Clone sizes are given selectively: once, few, many, or a class where the clone is expanded.

>TRBJ2-7|.|.|TRBV7-2
TGTGCCAGCAGCGGAGGGGCAGGTGCCCCTTTGAACGAGCAGTACTTC
CASSGGAGAPLNEQYF
>TRBJ1-4|many|.|TRBV2
TGTGCCAGCAGTGACTCAGGGAGGGAAAAACTGTTTTTT
CASSDSGREKLFF
>TRBJ2-3|many|TRBD1|TRBV28
TGTGCCAGCAGTTTCCGACAGGGTGGCACAGATACGCAGTATTTT
CASSFRQGGTDTQYF
>TRBJ1-2|few|.|TRBV5-6
TGTGCCAGCAGCTTGGAATATGGCTACACCTTC
CASSLEYGYTF
>TRBJ2-6|many|TRBD1|TRBV27
TGTGCCAGCAGTCGAGCTCCGGGACAGGGAATCTCTGGGGCCAACGTCCTGACTTTC
CASSRAPGQGISGANVLTF
>TRBJ2-3|few|TRBD2|TRBV6-1
TGTGCCAGCAAAAGGACGGGGGGGCCGGCAGATACGCAGTATTTT
CASKRTGGPADTQYF
>TRBJ2-7|few|TRBD1|TRBV5-1
TGCGCCAGCAGCTTGGCACAGGGGGCTGGCGAGCAGTACTTC
CASSLAQGAGEQYF
>TRBJ1-2|.|.|TRBV7-9
TGTGCCAGCAGCTTGCGAGACAACCCCGGCAATGGCTACACCTTC
CASSLRDNPGNGYTF
>TRBJ1-2|.|.|TRBV6-1
TGTGCCAGCAGTGAAGTTCATACGGTATCTAACTATGGCTACACCTTC
CASSEVHTVSNYGYTF
>TRBJ2-1|.|.|TRBV27
TGTGCCAGCAGTTTCAGGGTTAACTCCTACAATGAGCAGTTCTTC
CASSFRVNSYNEQFF